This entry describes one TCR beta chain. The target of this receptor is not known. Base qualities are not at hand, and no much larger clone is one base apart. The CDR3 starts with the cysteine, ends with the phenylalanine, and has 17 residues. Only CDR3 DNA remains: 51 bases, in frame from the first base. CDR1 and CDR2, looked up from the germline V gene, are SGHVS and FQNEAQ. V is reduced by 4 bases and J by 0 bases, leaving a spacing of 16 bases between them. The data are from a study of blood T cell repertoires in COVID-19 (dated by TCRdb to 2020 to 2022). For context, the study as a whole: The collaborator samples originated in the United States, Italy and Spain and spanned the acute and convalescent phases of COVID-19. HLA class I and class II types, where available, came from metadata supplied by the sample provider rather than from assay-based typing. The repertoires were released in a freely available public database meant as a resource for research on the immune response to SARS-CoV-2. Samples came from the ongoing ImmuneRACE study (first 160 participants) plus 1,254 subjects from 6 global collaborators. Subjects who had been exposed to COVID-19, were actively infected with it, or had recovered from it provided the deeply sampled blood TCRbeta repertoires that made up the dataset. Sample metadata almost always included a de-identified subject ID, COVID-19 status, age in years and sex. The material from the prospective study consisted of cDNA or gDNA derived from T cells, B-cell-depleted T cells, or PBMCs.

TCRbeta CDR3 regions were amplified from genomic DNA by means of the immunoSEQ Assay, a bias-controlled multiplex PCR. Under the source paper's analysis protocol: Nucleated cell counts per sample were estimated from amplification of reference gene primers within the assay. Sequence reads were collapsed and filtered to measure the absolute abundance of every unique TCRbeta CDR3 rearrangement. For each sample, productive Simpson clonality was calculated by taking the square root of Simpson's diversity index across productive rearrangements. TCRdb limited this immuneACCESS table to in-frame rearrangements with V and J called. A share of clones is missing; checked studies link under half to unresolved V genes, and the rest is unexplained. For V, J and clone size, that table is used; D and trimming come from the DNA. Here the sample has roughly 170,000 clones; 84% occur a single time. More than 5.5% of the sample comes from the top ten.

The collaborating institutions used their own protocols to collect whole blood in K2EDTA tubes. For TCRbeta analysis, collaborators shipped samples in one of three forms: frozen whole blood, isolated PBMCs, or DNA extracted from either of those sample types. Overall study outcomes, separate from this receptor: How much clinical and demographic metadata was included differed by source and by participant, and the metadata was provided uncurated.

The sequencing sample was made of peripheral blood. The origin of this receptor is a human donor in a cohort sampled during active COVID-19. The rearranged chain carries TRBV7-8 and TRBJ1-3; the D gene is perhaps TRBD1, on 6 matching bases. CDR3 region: CASSSRRGGASGNTIYF. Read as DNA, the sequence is TGTGCCAGCAGCTCCCGGAGGGGGGGGGCCTCTGGAAACACCATATATTTT.